The T cell receptor (beta chain) described here comes from a study of cytomegalovirus exposure and HLA in healthy donors. Of note for this clone: Additional DNA sequences in this sample encode the identical CDR3.

Primers for the PCR totalled 60 Vbeta and 13 Jbeta. The protocol was immunoSEQ multiplex PCR, while the TCRdb copy is restricted to in-frame clones and leaves out a portion. The sample comprises about 130,000 clones, around 80% of which are singletons, and approximately 2.6% rests with the top ten. From germline, CDR1 is SGHRS and CDR2 YFSETQ. The length of the CDR3 is 12 residues. V shed 6 bases, J shed 4 bases, and the junction held 3 bases outside the gene matches. The sequence derives from a boy aged 2-9 years in good health and CMV-seronegative. This sequence joins TRBV5-1 and TRBJ1-1, with 7 bases fitting TRBD1. Sequenced input: PBMCs. The DNA for the CDR3 is TGCGCCAGCAACTCAGGGGGCACTGAAGCTTTCTTT. Translated: CASNSGGTEAFF.